This T cell receptor (beta chain) came from a study of metastatic and nonmetastatic thyroid tumors. Looking at the study overall: The authors compared repertoires across blood and tumor or nodule tissue from malignant and benign thyroid patients.

Germline V gene lookup returns CDR1 SGDLS and CDR2 YYNGEE. V was clipped by 4 bases and J by 8 bases, with 22 bases between them. This CDR3 has 16 residues. Every patient was untreated before thyroid surgery. TCRdb re-called the PCR reads through MiXCR. Of 6,500 to 7,000 clones listed, about 32% were seen once; the top ten hold 10% to 15%. The clonotype originates from a female donor with papillary thyroid cancer or a benign thyroid nodule (not recorded which). Some clones in this sample may be carry-over from other donors' samples. This sequence joins TRBV9 and TRBJ2-1; D may correspond to TRBD1 or TRBD2 (6 bases each). The sample was adjacent normal tissue. CDR3 region: CASSPKGGTEVDEQFF. For the CDR3, the DNA is TGTGCCAGCAGCCCCAAAGGGGGGACTGAGGTCGATGAGCAGTTCTTC.